This TCR beta chain was identified during a study of Ad26.COV2.S vaccination and SARS-CoV-2 variants. Study conclusions and caveats: Researchers reported similar non-spike TCR breadth in vaccine and placebo recipients.

V dropped 5 bases and J dropped 2; count of bases not matched to a gene: 1. The length of the CDR3 is 15 residues. Germline V gene sequence: CDR1 SGHAT, CDR2 FQNNGV. Treatment reported: 15 to 20 received Ad26.COV2.S at low or high dose, single or two shots; roughly five received placebo; per-sample allocation not given. Sampling took place 63 days after the first vaccine or placebo injection. In regard to this clone: What it binds is not known.

Produced via immunoSEQ multiplex PCR; TCRdb's table is partial and in-frame only. This sample yields about 460,000 clones, of which roughly nine tenths are seen a single time; 1.5% to 2% belongs to the top ten. This sequence originates from a person between 18 and 65 years old who received the Ad26.COV2.S COVID-19 vaccine or a placebo. This specimen consisted of peripheral blood, obtained in a trial of Ad26.COV2.S vaccine versus placebo. The chain employs TRBV11-2 and TRBJ2-3; TRBD2 matches at 13 bases. The DNA of the CDR3 is TGTGCCAGCAGCGGACTAGCGGGGGTCACAGATACGCAGTATTTT. Its translation is CASSGLAGVTDTQYF.